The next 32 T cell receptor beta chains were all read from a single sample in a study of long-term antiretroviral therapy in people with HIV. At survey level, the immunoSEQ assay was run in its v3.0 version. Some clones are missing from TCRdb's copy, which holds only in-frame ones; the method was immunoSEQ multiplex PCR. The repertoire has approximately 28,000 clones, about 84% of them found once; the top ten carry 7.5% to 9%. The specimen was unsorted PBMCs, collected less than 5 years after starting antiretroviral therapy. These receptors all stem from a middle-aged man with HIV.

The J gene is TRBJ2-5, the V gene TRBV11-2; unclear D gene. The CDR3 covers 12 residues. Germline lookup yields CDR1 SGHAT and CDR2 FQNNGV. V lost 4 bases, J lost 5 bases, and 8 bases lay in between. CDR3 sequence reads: CASSWGSETQYF. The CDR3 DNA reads TGTGCCAGCAGCTGGGGTTCGGAGACCCAGTACTTC.

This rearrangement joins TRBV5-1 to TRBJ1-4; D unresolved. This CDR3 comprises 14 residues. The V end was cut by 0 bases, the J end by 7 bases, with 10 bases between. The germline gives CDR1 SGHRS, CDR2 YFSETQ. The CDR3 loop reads CASSLDERVEKLFF. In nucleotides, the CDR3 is TGCGCCAGCAGCTTGGATGAAAGGGTTGAAAAACTGTTTTTT. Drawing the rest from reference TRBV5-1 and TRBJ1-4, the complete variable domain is KAGVTQTPRYLIKTRGQQVTLSCSPISGHRSVSWYQQTPGQGLQFLFEYFSETQRNKGNFPGRFSGRQFSNSRSEMNVSTLELGDSALYLCASSLDERVEKLFFGSGTQLSVL.

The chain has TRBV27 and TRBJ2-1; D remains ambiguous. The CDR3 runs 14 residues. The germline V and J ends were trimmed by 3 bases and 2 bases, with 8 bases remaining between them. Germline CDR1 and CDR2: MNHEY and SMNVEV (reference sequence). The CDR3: CASSFLGPYNEQFF. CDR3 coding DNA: TGTGCCAGCAGTTTTCTGGGTCCCTACAATGAGCAGTTCTTC.

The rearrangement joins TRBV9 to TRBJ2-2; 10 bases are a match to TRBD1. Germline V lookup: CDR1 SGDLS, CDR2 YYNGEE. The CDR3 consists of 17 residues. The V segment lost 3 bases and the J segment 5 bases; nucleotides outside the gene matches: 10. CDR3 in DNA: TGTGCCAGCAGCGCCCCAATTGGGACAGGGGTAACCGGGGAGCTGTTTTTT. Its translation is CASSAPIGTGVTGELFF.

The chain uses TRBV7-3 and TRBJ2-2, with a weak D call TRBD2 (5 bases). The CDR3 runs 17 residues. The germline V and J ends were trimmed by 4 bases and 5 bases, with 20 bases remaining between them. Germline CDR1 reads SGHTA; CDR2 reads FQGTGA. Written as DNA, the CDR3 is TGTGCCAGCAGCTGGCCTGCCGGGATATTAAAGACCGGGGAGCTGTTTTTT. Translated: CASSWPAGILKTGELFF.

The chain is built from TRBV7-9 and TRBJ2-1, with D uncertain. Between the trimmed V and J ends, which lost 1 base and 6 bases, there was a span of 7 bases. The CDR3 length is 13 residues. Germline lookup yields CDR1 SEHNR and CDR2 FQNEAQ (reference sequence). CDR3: CASSLVPVNEQFF. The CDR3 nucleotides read TGTGCCAGCAGCTTAGTCCCAGTCAATGAGCAGTTCTTC.

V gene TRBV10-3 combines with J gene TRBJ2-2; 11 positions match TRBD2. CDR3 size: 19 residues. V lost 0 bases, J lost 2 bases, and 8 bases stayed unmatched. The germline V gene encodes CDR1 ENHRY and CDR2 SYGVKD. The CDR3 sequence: CAISESKGLADRNTGELFF. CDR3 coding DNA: TGTGCCATCAGTGAGTCGAAGGGACTAGCGGATAGAAACACCGGGGAGCTGTTTTTT.

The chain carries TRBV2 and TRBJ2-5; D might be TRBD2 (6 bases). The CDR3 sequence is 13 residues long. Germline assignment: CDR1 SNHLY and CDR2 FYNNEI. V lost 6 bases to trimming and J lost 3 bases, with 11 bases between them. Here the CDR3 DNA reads TGTGCCAGCAGACTAGCTGACAAAGAGACCCAGTACTTC. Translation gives CASRLADKETQYF.

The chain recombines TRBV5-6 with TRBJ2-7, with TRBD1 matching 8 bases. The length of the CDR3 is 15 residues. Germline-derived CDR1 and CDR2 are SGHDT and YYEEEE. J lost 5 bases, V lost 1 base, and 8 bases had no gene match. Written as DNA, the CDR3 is TGTGCCAGCAGCTTGAGGGGCAGGGGGCTCGACGAGCAGTACTTC. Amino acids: CASSLRGRGLDEQYF. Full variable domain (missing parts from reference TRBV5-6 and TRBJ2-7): DAGVTQSPTHLIKTRGQQVTLRCSPKSGHDTVSWYQQALGQGPQFIFQYYEEEERQRGNFPDRFSGHQFPNYSSELNVNALLLGDSALYLCASSLRGRGLDEQYFGPGTRLTVT.

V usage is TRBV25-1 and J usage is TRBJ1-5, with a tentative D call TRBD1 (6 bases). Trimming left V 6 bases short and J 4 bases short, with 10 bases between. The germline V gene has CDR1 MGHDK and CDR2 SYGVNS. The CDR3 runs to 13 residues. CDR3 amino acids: CASSRDINQPQHF. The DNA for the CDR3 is TGTGCCAGCAGCCGGGACATTAATCAGCCCCAGCATTTT.

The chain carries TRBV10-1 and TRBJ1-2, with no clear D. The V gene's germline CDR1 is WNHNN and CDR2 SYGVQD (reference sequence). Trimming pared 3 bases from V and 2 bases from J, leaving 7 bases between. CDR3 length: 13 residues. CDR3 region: CASSESQNYGYTF. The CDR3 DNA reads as TGCGCCAGCAGTGAAAGCCAGAACTATGGCTACACCTTC.

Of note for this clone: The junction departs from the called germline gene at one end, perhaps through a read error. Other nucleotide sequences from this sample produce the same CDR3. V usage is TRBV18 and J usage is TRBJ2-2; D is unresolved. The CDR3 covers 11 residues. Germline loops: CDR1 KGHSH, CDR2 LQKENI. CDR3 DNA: TGTGCTAGCTCACCGACAGGGGAGCTGTTTTTT. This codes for CASSPTGELFF.

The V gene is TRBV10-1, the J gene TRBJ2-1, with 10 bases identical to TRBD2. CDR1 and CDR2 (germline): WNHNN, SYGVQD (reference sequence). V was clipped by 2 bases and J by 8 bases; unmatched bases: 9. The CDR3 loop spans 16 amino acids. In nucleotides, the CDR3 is TGCGCCAGCAGTGAGAGCCCTAGCGGGAGAGTGGATGAGCAGTTCTTC. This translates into CASSESPSGRVDEQFF.

The CDR3 region is CASSGGQGYTEAFF. The CDR3 DNA follows: TGTGCCAGCAGCGGGGGACAGGGGTACACTGAAGCTTTCTTT. The chain couples TRBV28 to TRBJ1-1, with 10 bases that match TRBD1. This CDR3 contains 14 residues. V shed 6 bases and J 3 bases; nucleotides not matched to a gene: 4. Germline loops: CDR1 MDHEN, CDR2 SYDVKM.

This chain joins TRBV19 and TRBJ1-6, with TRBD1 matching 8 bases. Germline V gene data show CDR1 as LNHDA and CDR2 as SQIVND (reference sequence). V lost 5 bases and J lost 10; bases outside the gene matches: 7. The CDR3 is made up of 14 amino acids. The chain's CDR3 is CASSPTTGESPLHF. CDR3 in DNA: TGTGCCAGTAGTCCAACGACAGGGGAATCACCCCTCCACTTT.

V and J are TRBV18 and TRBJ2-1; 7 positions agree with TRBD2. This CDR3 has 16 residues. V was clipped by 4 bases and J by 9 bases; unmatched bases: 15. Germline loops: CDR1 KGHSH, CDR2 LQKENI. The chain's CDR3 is CASSQLALADKSEQFF. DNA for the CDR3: TGTGCCAGCTCACAACTAGCCCTAGCGGATAAGAGTGAGCAGTTCTTC.

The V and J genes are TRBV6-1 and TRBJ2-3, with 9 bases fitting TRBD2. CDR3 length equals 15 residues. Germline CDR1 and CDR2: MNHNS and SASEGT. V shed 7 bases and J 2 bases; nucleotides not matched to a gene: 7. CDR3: CASKELAGPTDTQYF. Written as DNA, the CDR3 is TGTGCCAGCAAGGAGCTAGCGGGACCCACAGATACGCAGTATTTT.

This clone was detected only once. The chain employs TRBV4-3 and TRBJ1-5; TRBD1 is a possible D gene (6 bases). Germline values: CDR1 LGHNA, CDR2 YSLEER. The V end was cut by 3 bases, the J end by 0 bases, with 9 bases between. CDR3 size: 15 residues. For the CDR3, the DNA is TGCGCCAGCAGCCAGAACAGGGTTAGCAATCAGCCCCAGCATTTT. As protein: CASSQNRVSNQPQHF.

The CDR3 DNA reads as TGTGCCAGCAGTTTGACAGGGAGGGAGCAGTACTTC. Translation: CASSLTGREQYF. J is TRBJ2-7 and V is TRBV28; perhaps TRBD1 as D (7 bases). The CDR3 length is 12 residues. The germline V and J ends were trimmed by 3 bases and 7 bases, with 10 bases remaining between them. Germline V gives CDR1 MDHEN, CDR2 SYDVKM.

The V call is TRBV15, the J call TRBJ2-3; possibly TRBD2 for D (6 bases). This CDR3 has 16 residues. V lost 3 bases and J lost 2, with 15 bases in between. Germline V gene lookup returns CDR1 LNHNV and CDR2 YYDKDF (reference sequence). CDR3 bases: TGTGCCACCAGCAGTTTCCGGTGGGGGGACACAGATACGCAGTATTTT. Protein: CATSSFRWGDTDTQYF.

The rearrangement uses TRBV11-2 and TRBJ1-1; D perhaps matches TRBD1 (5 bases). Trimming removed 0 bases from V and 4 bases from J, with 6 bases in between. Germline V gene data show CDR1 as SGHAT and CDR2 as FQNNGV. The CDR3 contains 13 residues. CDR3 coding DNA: TGTGCCAGCAGCTTAGATAGGGGCACTGAAGCTTTCTTT. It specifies CASSLDRGTEAFF. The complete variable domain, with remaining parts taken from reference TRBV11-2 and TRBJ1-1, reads EAGVAQSPRYKIIEKRQSVAFWCNPISGHATLYWYQQILGQGPKLLIQFQNNGVVDDSQLPKDRFSAERLKGVDSTLKIQPAKLEDSAVYLCASSLDRGTEAFFGQGTRLTVV.

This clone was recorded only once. The DNA for the CDR3 is TGTGCCAGCAGTGTTAGTACCTATGGCTACACCTTC. Translating gives CASSVSTYGYTF. The chain is built from TRBV2 and TRBJ1-2; D not certain. Trimming stripped 4 bases from V and 4 bases from J, with 7 bases between. CDR3 length: 12 residues. The germline V gene encodes CDR1 SNHLY and CDR2 FYNNEI.

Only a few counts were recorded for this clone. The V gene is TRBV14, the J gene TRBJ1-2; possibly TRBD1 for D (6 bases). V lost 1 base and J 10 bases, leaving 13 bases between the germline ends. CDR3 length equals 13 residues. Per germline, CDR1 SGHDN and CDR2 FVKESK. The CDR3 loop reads CASSQVPGVDYTF. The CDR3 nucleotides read TGTGCCAGCAGCCAAGTCCCAGGGGTGGACTACACCTTC.

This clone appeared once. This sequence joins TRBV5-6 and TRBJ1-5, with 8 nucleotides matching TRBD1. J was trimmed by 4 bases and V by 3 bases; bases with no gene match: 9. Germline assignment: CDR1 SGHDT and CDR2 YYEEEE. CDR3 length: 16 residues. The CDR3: CASSWGGQGLNQPQHF. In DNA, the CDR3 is TGTGCCAGCAGCTGGGGAGGACAGGGCCTTAATCAGCCCCAGCATTTT.

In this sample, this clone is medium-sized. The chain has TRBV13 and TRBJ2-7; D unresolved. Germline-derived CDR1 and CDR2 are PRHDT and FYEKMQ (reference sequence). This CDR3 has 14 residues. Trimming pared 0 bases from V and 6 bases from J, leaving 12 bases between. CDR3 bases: TGTGCCAGCAGCTTAGGGAAGGGTCTTGGCGAGCAGTACTTC. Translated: CASSLGKGLGEQYF.

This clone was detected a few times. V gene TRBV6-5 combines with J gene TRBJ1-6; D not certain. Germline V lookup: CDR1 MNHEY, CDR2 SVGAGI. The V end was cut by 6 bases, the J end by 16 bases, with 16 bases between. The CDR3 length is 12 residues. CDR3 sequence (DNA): TGTGCCAGCAGGAGCCATGGAGCTTCTCTCCACTTT. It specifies CASRSHGASLHF.

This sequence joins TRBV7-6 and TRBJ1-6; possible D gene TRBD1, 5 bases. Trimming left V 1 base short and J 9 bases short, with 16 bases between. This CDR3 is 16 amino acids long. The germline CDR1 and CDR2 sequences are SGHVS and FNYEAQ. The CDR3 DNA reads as TGTGCCAGCAGCTTAGAGGCGTGGGGTACAGGTTCACCCCTCCACTTT. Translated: CASSLEAWGTGSPLHF.

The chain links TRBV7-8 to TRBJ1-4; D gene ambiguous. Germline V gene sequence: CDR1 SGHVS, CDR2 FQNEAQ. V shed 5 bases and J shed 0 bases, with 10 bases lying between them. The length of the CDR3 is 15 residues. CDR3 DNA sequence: TGTGCCAGCAGCGAAAGAGAAACAACTAATGAAAAACTGTTTTTT. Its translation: CASSERETTNEKLFF. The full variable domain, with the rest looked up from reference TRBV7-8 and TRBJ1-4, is GAGVSQSPRYKVAKRGQDVALRCDPISGHVSLFWYQQALGQGPEFLTYFQNEAQLDKSGLPSDRFFAERPEGSVSTLKIQRTQQEDSAVYLCASSERETTNEKLFFGSGTQLSVL.

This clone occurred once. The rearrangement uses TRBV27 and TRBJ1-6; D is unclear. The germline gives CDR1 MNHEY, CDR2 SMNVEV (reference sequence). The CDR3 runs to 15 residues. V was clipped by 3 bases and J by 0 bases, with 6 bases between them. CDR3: CASSFGLSYNSPLHF. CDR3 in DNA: TGTGCCAGCAGTTTCGGACTCTCCTATAATTCACCCCTCCACTTT.

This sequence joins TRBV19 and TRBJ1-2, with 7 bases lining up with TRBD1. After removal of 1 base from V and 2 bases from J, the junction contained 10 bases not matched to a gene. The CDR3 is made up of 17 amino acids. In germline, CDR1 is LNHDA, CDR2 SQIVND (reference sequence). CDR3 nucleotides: TGTGCCAGTAGTATAGTTCTAACAGGGGTGTCCAACTATGGCTACACCTTC. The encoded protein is CASSIVLTGVSNYGYTF.

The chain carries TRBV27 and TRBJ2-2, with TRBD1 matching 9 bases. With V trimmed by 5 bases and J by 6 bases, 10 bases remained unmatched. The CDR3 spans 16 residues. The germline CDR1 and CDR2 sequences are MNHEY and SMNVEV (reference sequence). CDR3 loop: CASSTNRGRFPGELFF. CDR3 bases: TGTGCCAGCAGTACCAACAGGGGGCGCTTTCCCGGGGAGCTGTTTTTT.

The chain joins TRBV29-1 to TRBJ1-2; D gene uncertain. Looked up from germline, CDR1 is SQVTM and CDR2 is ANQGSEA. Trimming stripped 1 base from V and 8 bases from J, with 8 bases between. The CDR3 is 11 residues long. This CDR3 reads CSVEGLGGYTF. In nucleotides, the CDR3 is TGCAGCGTTGAAGGGCTGGGGGGCTACACCTTC.